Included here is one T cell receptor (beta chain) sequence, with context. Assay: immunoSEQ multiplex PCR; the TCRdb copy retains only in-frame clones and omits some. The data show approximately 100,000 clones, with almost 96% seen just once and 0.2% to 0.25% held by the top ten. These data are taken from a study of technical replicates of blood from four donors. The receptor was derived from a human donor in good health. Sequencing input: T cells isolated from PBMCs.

The CDR3: CAISESGGSYEQYF. The CDR3 DNA reads as TGTGCCATCAGTGAGTCGGGAGGTTCCTACGAGCAGTACTTC. The rearrangement uses TRBV10-3 and TRBJ2-7, with a tentative D call TRBD2 (6 bases). There are 14 residues in the CDR3. Germline CDR1 reads ENHRY; CDR2 reads SYGVKD. V gave up 0 bases and J gave up 1 base, with 7 bases separating them.